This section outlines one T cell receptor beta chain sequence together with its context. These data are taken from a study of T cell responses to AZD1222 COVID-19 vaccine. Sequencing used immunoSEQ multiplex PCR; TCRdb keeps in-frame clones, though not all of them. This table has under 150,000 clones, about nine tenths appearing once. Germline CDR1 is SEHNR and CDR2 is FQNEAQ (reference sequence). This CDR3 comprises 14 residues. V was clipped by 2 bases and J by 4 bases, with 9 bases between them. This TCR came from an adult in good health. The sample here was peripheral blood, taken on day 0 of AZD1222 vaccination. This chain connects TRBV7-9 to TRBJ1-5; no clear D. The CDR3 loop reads CASSLSDPNQPQHF. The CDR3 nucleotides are TGTGCCAGCAGCTTATCGGACCCAAATCAGCCCCAGCATTTT.